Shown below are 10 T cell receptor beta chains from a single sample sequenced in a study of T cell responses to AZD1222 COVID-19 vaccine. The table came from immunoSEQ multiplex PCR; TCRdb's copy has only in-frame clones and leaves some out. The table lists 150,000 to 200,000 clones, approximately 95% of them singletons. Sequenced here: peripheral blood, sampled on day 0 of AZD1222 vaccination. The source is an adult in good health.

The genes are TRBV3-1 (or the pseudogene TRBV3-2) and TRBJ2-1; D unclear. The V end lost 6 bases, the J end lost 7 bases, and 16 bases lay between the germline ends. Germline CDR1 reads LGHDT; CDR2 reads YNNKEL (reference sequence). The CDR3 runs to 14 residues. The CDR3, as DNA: TGTGCCAGCAGGCGACGGGCCCAGGCTAATGAGCAGTTCTTC. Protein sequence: CASRRRAQANEQFF.

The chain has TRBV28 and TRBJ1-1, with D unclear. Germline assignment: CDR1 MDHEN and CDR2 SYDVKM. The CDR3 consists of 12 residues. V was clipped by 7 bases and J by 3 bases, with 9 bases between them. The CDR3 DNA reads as TGTGCCAGCATCCGGTCGGACACTGAAGCTTTCTTT. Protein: CASIRSDTEAFF.

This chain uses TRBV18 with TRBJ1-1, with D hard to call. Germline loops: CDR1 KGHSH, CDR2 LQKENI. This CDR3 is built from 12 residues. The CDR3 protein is CASGVLEAEAFF. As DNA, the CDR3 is TGTGCGAGTGGCGTTCTTGAGGCTGAAGCTTTCTTT.

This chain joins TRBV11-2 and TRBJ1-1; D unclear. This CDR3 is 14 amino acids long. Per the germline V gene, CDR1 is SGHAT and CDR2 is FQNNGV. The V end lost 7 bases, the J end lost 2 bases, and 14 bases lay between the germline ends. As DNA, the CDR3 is TGTGCCAGCAAGGGAACCAGGAGTAACACTGAAGCTTTCTTT. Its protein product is CASKGTRSNTEAFF.

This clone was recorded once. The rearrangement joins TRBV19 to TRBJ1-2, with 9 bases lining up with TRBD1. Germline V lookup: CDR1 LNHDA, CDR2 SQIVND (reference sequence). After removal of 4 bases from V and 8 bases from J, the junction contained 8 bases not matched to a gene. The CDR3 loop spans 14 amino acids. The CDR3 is CASSTWTGDGGYTF. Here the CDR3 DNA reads TGTGCCAGTAGTACCTGGACAGGGGACGGAGGCTACACCTTC.

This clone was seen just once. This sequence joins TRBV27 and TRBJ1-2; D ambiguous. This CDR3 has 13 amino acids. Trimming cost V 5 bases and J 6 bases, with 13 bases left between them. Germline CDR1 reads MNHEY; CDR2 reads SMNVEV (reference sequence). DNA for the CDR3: TGTGCCAGCAGTGAGAATCAGGTGGATGGCTACACCTTC. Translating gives CASSENQVDGYTF.

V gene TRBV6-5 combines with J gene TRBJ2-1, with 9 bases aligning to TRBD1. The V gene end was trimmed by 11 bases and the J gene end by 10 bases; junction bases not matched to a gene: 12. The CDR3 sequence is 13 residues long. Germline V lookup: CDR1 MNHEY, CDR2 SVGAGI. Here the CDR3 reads CAGSRDRAFEQFF. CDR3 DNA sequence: TGTGCCGGGTCCCGGGACAGGGCGTTCGAGCAGTTCTTC.

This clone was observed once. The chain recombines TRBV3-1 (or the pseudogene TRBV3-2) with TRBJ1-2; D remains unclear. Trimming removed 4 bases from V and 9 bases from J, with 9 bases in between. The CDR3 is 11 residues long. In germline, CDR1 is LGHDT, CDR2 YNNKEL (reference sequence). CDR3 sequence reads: CASSRGLSYTF. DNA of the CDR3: TGTGCCAGCAGCCGCGGGCTTAGCTACACCTTC.

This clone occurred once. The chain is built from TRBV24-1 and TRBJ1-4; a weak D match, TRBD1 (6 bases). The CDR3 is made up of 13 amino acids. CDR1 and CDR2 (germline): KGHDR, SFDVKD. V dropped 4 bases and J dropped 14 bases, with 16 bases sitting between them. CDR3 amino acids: CATSDTETGRLFF. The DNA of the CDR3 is TGTGCCACCAGTGACACCGAAACAGGGCGGCTGTTTTTT.

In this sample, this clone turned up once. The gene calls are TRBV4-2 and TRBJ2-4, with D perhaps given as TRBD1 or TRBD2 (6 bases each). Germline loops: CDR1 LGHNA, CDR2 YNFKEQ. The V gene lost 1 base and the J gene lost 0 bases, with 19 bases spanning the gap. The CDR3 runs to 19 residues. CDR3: CASSQAGGRSDLAKNIQYF. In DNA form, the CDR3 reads TGTGCCAGCAGCCAAGCTGGGGGGCGATCCGACTTAGCCAAAAACATTCAGTACTTC.